This T cell receptor (beta chain) was observed in a study of blood T cell repertoires in COVID-19. Study background: The United States, Italy and Spain provided the acute and convalescent COVID-19 samples. T cells, B-cell-depleted T cells, or PBMCs supplied cDNA or gDNA.

As handled by the study authors: Reference gene primer amplification in the assay estimated nucleated cell counts. The assay was immunoSEQ multiplex PCR, and TCRdb's table has in-frame clones only and misses some. V, J and clone size are those of that table, while D and trimming were read from the DNA. Of about 210,000 clones in the sample, 75% to 90% are singletons; the top ten hold 4% to 5.5%. V lost 2 bases, J lost 3 bases, and 1 base stayed unmatched. The CDR3 is made up of 15 amino acids. Germline CDR1 MNHEY, CDR2 SMNVEV (reference sequence). This clonotype was sampled from a woman in her forties with acute or convalescent COVID-19. The J gene is TRBJ2-1, the V gene TRBV27, with TRBD2 matching over 10 bases. Sequenced input: peripheral blood. The CDR3 DNA sequence: TGTGCCAGCAGTTTAGAGCGGGGGGGCTACAATGAGCAGTTCTTC. It translates to CASSLERGGYNEQFF.